What follows are 27 T cell receptor beta chains derived from one specimen sequenced in a study of shared clonotypes between healthy human individuals. Only in-frame clones appear in the TCRdb table, and some are missing; sequencing was by immunoSEQ multiplex PCR. This sample has approximately 340,000 clones; more than 60% occur once, and the top ten carry 10%. Source material: memory CD4+ T cells sorted from blood. The subset here: CD45RA-negative fraction. The receptors were gathered from a man aged 25-45 years in good health.

The chain has TRBV28 and TRBJ2-5; the D gene is possibly TRBD1 (6 bases). The CDR3 spans 16 residues. The germline V and J ends were trimmed by 3 bases and 3 bases, with 17 bases remaining between them. Germline V gives CDR1 MDHEN, CDR2 SYDVKM. CDR3 DNA: TGTGCCAGCAGTTTCCTAGGGGCAGGGGAAAAAGAGACCCAGTACTTC. It yields the protein CASSFLGAGEKETQYF.

This chain joins TRBV5-1 and TRBJ2-1; D uncertain. CDR3 length: 14 residues. The V gene's germline CDR1 is SGHRS and CDR2 YFSETQ. V dropped 4 bases and J dropped 7 bases, with 15 bases sitting between them. This CDR3 is CASSPTSNNNEQFF. CDR3 sequence (DNA): TGCGCCAGCAGCCCAACAAGCAACAATAATGAGCAGTTCTTC.

This clone was detected many times. The V gene is TRBV30, the J gene TRBJ2-7; D unresolved. V lost 5 bases and J lost 0, with 11 bases in between. From germline, CDR1 is GTSNPN and CDR2 SVGIG (reference sequence). This CDR3 spans 13 amino acids. This CDR3 reads CAWGRSFSYEQYF. CDR3 in DNA: TGTGCCTGGGGACGGAGTTTCTCCTACGAGCAGTACTTC. The whole variable domain, filled in from reference TRBV30 and TRBJ2-7, reads SQTIHQWPATLVQPVGSPLSLECTVEGTSNPNLYWYRQAAGRGLQLLFYSVGIGQISSEVPQNLSASRPQDRQFILSSKKLLLSDSGFYLCAWGRSFSYEQYFGPGTRLTVT.

As concerns this clone: Other DNA variants within this sample encode the same CDR3. The chain recombines TRBV5-4 with TRBJ2-7; TRBD1 agrees at 8 bases. The CDR3 loop spans 16 amino acids. Germline CDR1 reads SGHNT; CDR2 reads YYREEE (reference sequence). With V trimmed by 0 bases and J by 0 bases, 5 bases remained unmatched. This CDR3 reads CASSLGDRRSSYEQYF. Written as DNA, the CDR3 is TGTGCCAGCAGCTTGGGGGACAGGAGGAGCTCCTACGAGCAGTACTTC. Full variable domain (outside the CDR3, taken from reference TRBV5-4 and TRBJ2-7): ETGVTQSPTHLIKTRGQQVTLRCSSQSGHNTVSWYQQALGQGPQFIFQYYREEENGRGNFPPRFSGLQFPNYSSELNVNALELDDSALYLCASSLGDRRSSYEQYFGPGTRLTVT.

The rearrangement links TRBV18 to TRBJ2-1, with D possibly matching TRBD2 (6 bases). The CDR3 is 13 amino acids. Germline CDR1 reads KGHSH; CDR2 reads LQKENI. The ends were cut back, 2 bases at V and 10 bases at J, with 12 bases in the middle. The CDR3 sequence is CASSPYVEGEQFF. DNA of the CDR3: TGTGCCAGCTCACCATACGTGGAGGGCGAGCAGTTCTTC.

Concerning this clone itself: The missing conserved phenylalanine or tryptophan at the end of this CDR3 makes a read error likely. It is unclear where the CDR3 begins or ends on the DNA, so no DNA is shown, and the CDR3 is as TCRdb lists it. The chain uses TRBV27 and TRBJ2-7; the table's D call of TRBD1 was not tested on the DNA. The CDR3 comprises 9 residues, both ends counted. Germline V lookup: CDR1 MNHEY, CDR2 SMNVEV (reference sequence). CDR3: CASSWGHSS.

About this clone: The sample carries other DNA sequences with the same CDR3. This chain connects TRBV2 to TRBJ2-7; TRBD1 matches 7 bases. CDR1 and CDR2 from the germline V gene are SNHLY and FYNNEI. V trimming: 4 bases; J trimming: 4 bases; junction bases outside the gene matches: 4. The CDR3 spans 13 residues. CDR3 amino acids: CASSVGQRYEQYF. CDR3 sequence (DNA): TGTGCCAGCAGTGTGGGACAGCGTTACGAGCAGTACTTC.

The rearrangement uses TRBV6-1 and TRBJ2-5; 9 bases are shared with TRBD1. V shed 8 bases, J shed 9 bases, and the junction held 16 bases outside the gene matches. Per germline, CDR1 MNHNS and CDR2 SASEGT. The CDR3 contains 15 residues. Here the CDR3 DNA reads TGTGCCAGCGACCTGAGTGCCGGGACAGGGCAGGCCCAGTACTTC. Translated, it gives CASDLSAGTGQAQYF.

The J gene is TRBJ2-3, the V gene TRBV28, with D perhaps TRBD2 (6 bases). The CDR3 runs to 14 residues. V was cut by 6 bases and J by 6 bases, with 16 bases left in between. CDR1 and CDR2 (germline): MDHEN, SYDVKM. The CDR3 bases are TGTGCCAGCAGAGCGGGCGGTTGGGTCGATACGCAGTATTTT. Encoded protein: CASRAGGWVDTQYF. The entire variable domain, with the rest obtained from reference TRBV28 and TRBJ2-3, is as follows: DVKVTQSSRYLVKRTGEKVFLECVQDMDHENMFWYRQDPGLGLRLIYFSYDVKMKEKGDIPEGYSVSREKKERFSLILESASTNQTSMYLCASRAGGWVDTQYFGPGTRLTVL.

V and J are TRBV7-2 and TRBJ2-5; perhaps TRBD2 as D (5 bases). This CDR3 has 12 residues. V was cut by 6 bases and J by 5 bases, with 10 bases left in between. The germline gives CDR1 SGHTA, CDR2 FQGNSA. CDR3 protein: CASSVARETQYF. The CDR3 bases are TGTGCCAGCAGTGTAGCGAGGGAGACCCAGTACTTC.

CDR3 bases: TGTGCCAGCTCACCCACAGGGAACGGGGGGCTAGGCTACACCTTC. Encoded protein: CASSPTGNGGLGYTF. The chain uses TRBV18 and TRBJ1-2; weak D call: TRBD1 (6 bases). V gave up 3 bases and J gave up 8 bases, with 19 bases separating them. The CDR3 has 15 residues. Germline V gene data show CDR1 as KGHSH and CDR2 as LQKENI.

This rearrangement joins TRBV2 to TRBJ1-1; TRBD1 agrees at 7 bases. Germline V gives CDR1 SNHLY, CDR2 FYNNEI. CDR3 length equals 15 residues. Trimming cost V 6 bases and J 7 bases; bases outside gene matches: 14. This chain's CDR3 is CASRDTPTGLNEAFF. As DNA, the CDR3 is TGTGCCAGCAGGGATACCCCGACAGGGTTGAATGAAGCTTTCTTT.

The V call is TRBV5-5, the J call TRBJ1-3; no reliable D call. The CDR3 length is 14 residues. The ends were cut back, 2 bases at V and 0 bases at J, with 6 bases in the middle. Germline V gives CDR1 SGHKS, CDR2 YYEKEE (reference sequence). As DNA, the CDR3 is TGTGCCAGCAGCTTTAAGAGCTCTGGAAACACCATATATTTT. Protein product: CASSFKSSGNTIYF. The variable domain in full, with the rest retrieved from reference TRBV5-5 and TRBJ1-3, is DAGVTQSPTHLIKTRGQQVTLRCSPISGHKSVSWYQQVLGQGPQFIFQYYEKEERGRGNFPDRFSARQFPNYSSELNVNALLLGDSALYLCASSFKSSGNTIYFGEGSWLTVV.

V and J are TRBV28 and TRBJ2-7; D is perhaps TRBD1 (6 bases). Trimming removed 10 bases from V and 2 bases from J, with 15 bases in between. This CDR3 has 13 amino acids. The germline V gene encodes CDR1 MDHEN and CDR2 SYDVKM. The DNA of the CDR3 is TGTGCCACGGACAGTTTTTCCACCTACGAGCAGTACTTC. As protein: CATDSFSTYEQYF.

This rearrangement joins TRBV9 to TRBJ1-1; D not resolved. Trimming pared 4 bases from V and 3 bases from J, leaving 19 bases between. There are 16 residues in the CDR3. CDR1 SGDLS and CDR2 YYNGEE come from the germline V gene. In DNA form, the CDR3 reads TGTGCCAGCAGCACCTATGCGGACCCCGGGGACACTGAAGCTTTCTTT. Encoded protein: CASSTYADPGDTEAFF. The full variable domain, with the rest looked up from reference TRBV9 and TRBJ1-1, is DSGVTQTPKHLITATGQRVTLRCSPRSGDLSVYWYQQSLDQGLQFLIQYYNGEERAKGNILERFSAQQFPDLHSELNLSSLELGDSALYFCASSTYADPGDTEAFFGQGTRLTVV.

As for this clone: Other nucleotide sequences in the sample specify the same CDR3. This sequence joins TRBV20-1 and TRBJ1-1; no clear D. The V gene lost 0 bases and the J gene lost 3 bases, with 2 bases spanning the gap. Germline CDR1 reads DFQATT; CDR2 reads SNEGSKA (reference sequence). The CDR3 runs to 11 residues. The CDR3 bases are TGCAGTGCTAGAGAGGACACTGAAGCTTTCTTT. Protein product: CSAREDTEAFF.

The chain is built from TRBV7-9 and TRBJ1-4, with TRBD1 identical over 7 bases. The CDR3 totals 16 residues. Germline CDR1 is SEHNR and CDR2 is FQNEAQ (reference sequence). With V trimmed by 5 bases and J by 2 bases, 8 bases remained unmatched. The CDR3, as DNA: TGTGCCAGCAGCCCAGGCGACAGGGTTACTAATGAAAAACTGTTTTTT. It translates to CASSPGDRVTNEKLFF. The variable domain in full, completed from reference TRBV7-9 and TRBJ1-4, reads DTGVSQNPRHKITKRGQNVTFRCDPISEHNRLYWYRQTLGQGPEFLTYFQNEAQLEKSRLLSDRFSAERPKGSFSTLEIQRTEQGDSAMYLCASSPGDRVTNEKLFFGSGTQLSVL.

CDR3 DNA sequence: TGTGCCAGCAGTGGGGGACTAGCGGGGTACAATGAGCAGTTCTTC. Its translation: CASSGGLAGYNEQFF. The genes are TRBV2 and TRBJ2-1; TRBD2 matches at 13 bases. The CDR3 has 15 amino acids. Germline CDR1 reads SNHLY; CDR2 reads FYNNEI. Losses at the gene ends were 4 bases for V and 4 bases for J; bases not matched to a gene: 1.

The chain couples TRBV2 to TRBJ2-7, with 9 bases aligning to TRBD1. In germline, CDR1 is SNHLY, CDR2 FYNNEI. This CDR3 contains 15 residues. V dropped 8 bases and J dropped 4; count of bases not matched to a gene: 12. This CDR3 reads CASARPTGTGYEQYF. The DNA of the CDR3 is TGTGCCAGCGCCCGCCCTACCGGGACAGGGTACGAGCAGTACTTC.

Comments on this clone: A much bigger clone sits one base away, suggesting this may be a read error. The same CDR3 arises from other DNA sequences in this sample as well. The rearrangement links TRBV5-1 to TRBJ2-7; 9 bases align to TRBD1. CDR3 length: 14 residues. V was clipped by 8 bases and J by 6 bases; unmatched bases: 12. Germline-derived CDR1 and CDR2 are SGHRS and YFSETQ. The CDR3 loop is CASSPADRGREQYF. In DNA form, the CDR3 reads TGCGCCAGTAGCCCGGCGGACAGGGGTCGCGAGCAGTACTTC.

The chain links TRBV28 to TRBJ2-4; possibly TRBD2 for D (6 bases). The ends were cut back, 8 bases at V and 3 bases at J, with 11 bases in the middle. The CDR3 sequence is 13 residues long. Germline assignment: CDR1 MDHEN and CDR2 SYDVKM. CDR3 coding DNA: TGTGCCAGCCTGAGACTAGACAAAAACATTCAGTACTTC. Translated: CASLRLDKNIQYF.

This rearrangement joins TRBV19 to TRBJ2-5, with D perhaps TRBD2 (6 bases). This CDR3 region has 14 residues. CDR1 is LNHDA and CDR2 is SQIVND in the germline V gene (reference sequence). Trimming stripped 5 bases from V and 4 bases from J, with 14 bases between. The CDR3 DNA reads as TGTGCCAGTAGTGCCTTAGGAGGGAGAGAGACCCAGTACTTC. Encoded protein: CASSALGGRETQYF.

V usage is TRBV7-9 and J usage is TRBJ2-1; D possibly corresponds to TRBD2 (6 bases). V was pared by 11 bases and J by 4 bases, with 15 bases between. The length of the CDR3 is 13 residues. CDR1 and CDR2 (germline): SEHNR, FQNEAQ (reference sequence). CDR3 DNA: TGTGCCCCGGGACTTTTACTATACAATGAGCAGTTCTTC. This gives the protein CAPGLLLYNEQFF.

The chain combines TRBV4-3 with TRBJ2-5, with TRBD2 identical over 8 bases. The germline V gene encodes CDR1 LGHNA and CDR2 YSLEER. The trim removed 1 base at V and 0 bases at J, leaving 4 bases unmatched. CDR3 length equals 16 residues. CDR3 nucleotide sequence: TGCGCCAGCAGCCAAGCCCCTAGCGGGTACCAAGAGACCCAGTACTTC. This gives the protein CASSQAPSGYQETQYF.

The chain has TRBV2 and TRBJ2-3; weak D call: TRBD2 (6 bases). Trimming pared 3 bases from V and 6 bases from J, leaving 10 bases between. The CDR3 consists of 13 residues. The germline CDR1 and CDR2 sequences are SNHLY and FYNNEI. As DNA, the CDR3 is TGTGCCAGCAGTGATTTGGAGGGGGATACGCAGTATTTT. Its translation: CASSDLEGDTQYF.

The V and J genes are TRBV27 and TRBJ2-7; D perhaps matches TRBD1 (6 bases). Trimming took 4 bases from V and 4 from J, leaving 11 bases between them. CDR1 is MNHEY, CDR2 SMNVEV, per germline (reference sequence). The CDR3 totals 13 residues. The CDR3 nucleotides read TGTGCCAGCAGTTCCCCGACAGGATACGAGCAGTACTTC. Translated, it gives CASSSPTGYEQYF.

The chain uses TRBV5-8 and TRBJ2-5, with 14 nucleotides matching TRBD2. V lost 4 bases, J lost 5 bases, and 10 bases stayed unmatched. Per germline, CDR1 SGHTS and CDR2 YDEGEE. The CDR3 has 17 amino acids. CDR3: CASSPGGTSGSRETQYF. In DNA form, the CDR3 reads TGTGCCAGCAGCCCCGGAGGGACTAGCGGGAGTCGTGAGACCCAGTACTTC.